These 29 T cell receptor beta chains were all obtained from the same sample, sequenced in a study of control samples from healthy donors and cancer patients. The data were produced by immunoSEQ multiplex PCR, yet TCRdb's version contains in-frame clones alone and is incomplete. The sample has about 120,000 clones, about 90% seen once; the top ten hold 1.5% to 2%. Sequencing was performed on blood. These receptors all come from a man aged 18-30 years in good health.

V gene TRBV27 combines with J gene TRBJ2-1; TRBD2 matches 12 bases. Germline V gene data show CDR1 as MNHEY and CDR2 as SMNVEV (reference sequence). CDR3 length: 16 amino acids. J lost 8 bases, V lost 3 bases, and 8 bases had no gene match. The CDR3: CASSFPGLAGSDEQFF. The DNA of the CDR3 is TGTGCCAGCAGTTTCCCCGGACTAGCGGGAAGCGATGAGCAGTTCTTC.

Only one count was recorded for this clone. This chain uses TRBV7-2 with TRBJ1-1; D uncertain. CDR1 SGHTA and CDR2 FQGNSA come from the germline V gene. The V end was cut by 5 bases, the J end by 1 base, with 17 bases between. The CDR3 consists of 16 residues. The DNA for the CDR3 is TGTGCCAGCAGCCCCCCCGTGTTAACACGGAACACTGAAGCTTTCTTT. Translation: CASSPPVLTRNTEAFF.

J is TRBJ1-2 and V is TRBV9, with D possibly TRBD1 on 6 matching bases. V lost 5 bases, J lost 1 base, and 12 bases lay in between. CDR1 is SGDLS, CDR2 YYNGEE, per germline. CDR3 length: 14 residues. This CDR3 reads CASSGGQHNYGYTF. The CDR3 DNA sequence: TGTGCCAGCAGTGGGGGACAACATAACTATGGCTACACCTTC.

V and J are TRBV18 and TRBJ1-6, with no clear D. Trimming shortened V by 3 bases and J by 5 bases, and 8 bases separated the two germline ends. This CDR3 comprises 14 residues. The germline V gene encodes CDR1 KGHSH and CDR2 LQKENI. CDR3 in amino acids: CASSPYSDNSPLHF. In nucleotides, the CDR3 is TGTGCCAGCTCACCGTACAGCGATAATTCACCCCTCCACTTT.

This chain connects TRBV30 to TRBJ2-2; D is uncertain. V was clipped by 7 bases and J by 4 bases, with 7 bases between them. CDR1 and CDR2 (germline): GTSNPN, SVGIG (reference sequence). The CDR3 extends over 11 amino acids. CDR3 bases: TGTGCCTCTGACACCACCGGGGAGCTGTTTTTT. Its translation: CASDTTGELFF.

The V call is TRBV6-5, the J call TRBJ1-1; D unresolved. From germline, CDR1 is MNHEY and CDR2 SVGAGI. V lost 8 bases to trimming and J lost 11 bases, with 15 bases between them. There are 11 residues in the CDR3. The CDR3 loop reads CASSSKTLAFF. CDR3 nucleotide sequence: TGTGCCAGCTCGAGTAAGACATTGGCTTTCTTT.

The J gene is TRBJ1-5, the V gene TRBV11-2; D is perhaps TRBD1 (5 bases). Germline CDR1 SGHAT, CDR2 FQNNGV. The CDR3 covers 14 residues. With 5 bases removed from V and 2 bases from J, the gap between germline ends came to 10 bases. The CDR3 reads CASSPAGGNQPQHF. The CDR3 region has the DNA TGTGCCAGCAGCCCCGCGGGGGGCAATCAGCCCCAGCATTTT.

The chain combines TRBV6-6 with TRBJ1-5; TRBD1 might be the D (6 bases). V shed 4 bases and J shed 4 bases, with 11 bases lying between them. Germline V gene lookup returns CDR1 MNHNY and CDR2 SVGAGI (reference sequence). This CDR3 has 14 amino acids. The CDR3 sequence is CASSLQGLNQPQHF. CDR3 DNA: TGTGCCAGCAGTTTACAGGGCTTGAATCAGCCCCAGCATTTT.

V and J are TRBV27 and TRBJ1-4; 10 nucleotides agree with TRBD1. In germline, CDR1 is MNHEY, CDR2 SMNVEV (reference sequence). Unmatched junction bases numbered 11, after V lost 5 bases and J lost 5 bases. The length of the CDR3 is 17 residues. CDR3 bases: TGTGCCAGCAGTCCGGGACAGGGGTTCACACTAAATGAAAAACTGTTTTTT. Amino acid sequence: CASSPGQGFTLNEKLFF.

The V call is TRBV13, the J call TRBJ2-7; tentatively, D is TRBD2 (6 bases). Germline V gives CDR1 PRHDT, CDR2 FYEKMQ (reference sequence). V was pared by 4 bases and J by 6 bases, with 13 bases between. There are 13 residues in the CDR3. For the CDR3, the DNA is TGTGCCAGCAGCTGGGCGGGGACCCTCGAGCAGTACTTC. Protein: CASSWAGTLEQYF.

To note about this clone: One junction end does not reproduce the germline sequence, and a read error may be involved. V is TRBV12-3 or TRBV12-4 and J is TRBJ2-3; no firm D call. The CDR3 runs to 12 residues. The CDR3 spells CASSFPQFKADF. The CDR3 DNA reads TGTGCCAGCAGTTTTCCGCAGTTCAAAGCAGATTTT.

The V call is TRBV7-9, the J call TRBJ2-3; D unresolved. The length of the CDR3 is 16 residues. Trimming pared 1 base from V and 0 bases from J, leaving 11 bases between. Per the germline V gene, CDR1 is SEHNR and CDR2 is FQNEAQ (reference sequence). The CDR3 loop is CASSLVQPASTDTQYF. DNA for the CDR3: TGTGCCAGCAGCTTAGTACAGCCGGCTAGCACAGATACGCAGTATTTT.

This clone was found once. The chain has TRBV28 and TRBJ1-2; D not resolved. Looked up from germline, CDR1 is MDHEN and CDR2 is SYDVKM. V was clipped by 6 bases and J by 3 bases, with 11 bases between them. CDR3 size: 13 residues. CDR3 loop: CASRPEGYYGYTF. CDR3 DNA: TGTGCCAGCAGGCCCGAGGGATACTATGGCTACACCTTC.

This chain connects TRBV5-1 to TRBJ2-2; D might be TRBD1 or TRBD2, each matching 5 bases. Per germline, CDR1 SGHRS and CDR2 YFSETQ. The CDR3 is made up of 14 amino acids. The V gene lost 4 bases and the J gene lost 6 bases, with 13 bases spanning the gap. CDR3 DNA sequence: TGCGCCAGCAGCGCCGGGACCTTGGCCGGGGAGCTGTTTTTT. This translates into CASSAGTLAGELFF.

The chain uses TRBV10-3 and TRBJ2-1; D is perhaps TRBD2 (6 bases). This CDR3 has 14 residues. V lost 9 bases and J 4 bases, leaving 16 bases between the germline ends. CDR1 and CDR2 (germline): ENHRY, SYGVKD. CDR3 bases: TGTGCCATGAAAGGGGCGGGGAAATACAATGAGCAGTTCTTC. Amino acid sequence: CAMKGAGKYNEQFF.

The gene calls are TRBV11-2 and TRBJ2-5; 9 bases line up with TRBD1. This CDR3 is 14 amino acids long. Germline-derived CDR1 and CDR2 are SGHAT and FQNNGV. V was clipped by 5 bases and J by 6 bases; unmatched bases: 7. As DNA, the CDR3 is TGTGCCAGCAGCACTAACAGGGGGCGTAAGACCCAGTACTTC. Translated: CASSTNRGRKTQYF.

The CDR3 sequence is CASSLSTQGLHEKLFF. CDR3 DNA: TGTGCCAGCAGCTTGTCCACACAGGGGCTACATGAAAAACTGTTTTTT. V and J are TRBV5-4 and TRBJ1-4, with 7 bases lining up with TRBD1. The CDR3 totals 16 residues. J was trimmed by 6 bases and V by 1 base; bases with no gene match: 9. Germline-derived CDR1 and CDR2 are SGHNT and YYREEE (reference sequence).

This clone has a single count. V and J are TRBV12-3 or TRBV12-4 and TRBJ2-2, with D perhaps matching TRBD2 (5 bases). V was pared by 5 bases and J by 3 bases, with 7 bases between. The CDR3 has 13 residues. CDR3 sequence: CASSRTYTGELFF. DNA of the CDR3: TGTGCCAGCAGTAGGACTTACACCGGGGAGCTGTTTTTT.

This chain links TRBV28 with TRBJ2-3, with 9 bases that match TRBD2. The V gene end was trimmed by 7 bases and the J gene end by 0 bases; junction bases not matched to a gene: 11. In germline, CDR1 is MDHEN, CDR2 SYDVKM. The length of the CDR3 is 17 residues. CDR3 sequence: CASNPSGAHSSTDTQYF. As DNA, the CDR3 is TGTGCCAGCAATCCTAGCGGGGCTCACTCTAGCACAGATACGCAGTATTTT.

This clone was seen just once. V is TRBV15 and J is TRBJ2-5; no definite D call. Germline V gene sequence: CDR1 LNHNV, CDR2 YYDKDF (reference sequence). CDR3 length: 10 residues. The germline V and J ends were trimmed by 8 bases and 4 bases, with 5 bases remaining between them. CDR3 loop: CATLGETQYF. CDR3 coding DNA: TGTGCCACCCTTGGAGAGACCCAGTACTTC.

The J gene is TRBJ2-5, the V gene TRBV5-1, with 8 bases lining up with TRBD1. Trimming cost V 3 bases and J 6 bases; bases outside gene matches: 7. This CDR3 spans 14 amino acids. Germline CDR1 is SGHRS and CDR2 is YFSETQ. CDR3 residues: CASSSTGVEKTQYF. For the CDR3, the DNA is TGCGCCAGCAGCTCGACAGGGGTGGAAAAGACCCAGTACTTC.

V is TRBV6-5 and J is TRBJ1-1; D is possibly TRBD1 (6 bases). Trimming cost V 2 bases and J 3 bases, with 13 bases left between them. Germline V CDR1 and CDR2: MNHEY, SVGAGI. CDR3 size: 15 residues. The CDR3 loop reads CASSYTDSRDTEAFF. CDR3 sequence (DNA): TGTGCCAGCAGTTACACGGACAGCAGGGACACTGAAGCTTTCTTT.

This chain uses TRBV6-2 or TRBV6-3 with TRBJ2-5; 9 nucleotides match TRBD2. The junction had 11 bases not matched to a gene; V was cut back by 5 bases and J by 1 base. Germline V gives CDR1 MNHEY, CDR2 SVGEGT. The CDR3 totals 17 residues. Here the CDR3 reads CASSTWVLAGVQETQYF. For the CDR3, the DNA is TGTGCCAGCAGTACCTGGGTACTAGCGGGTGTCCAAGAGACCCAGTACTTC.

The table lists this clone with a count of one. J is TRBJ2-2 and V is TRBV5-4; D could derive from TRBD1 or TRBD2 (5 bases each). Deletions cut 3 bases from V and 7 bases from J, with 16 bases between. CDR1 and CDR2 from the germline V gene are SGHNT and YYREEE (reference sequence). The CDR3 consists of 15 residues. The DNA for the CDR3 is TGTGCCAGCAGCTCCGGGACCTTACATAGCGGGGAGCTGTTTTTT. Translating it yields CASSSGTLHSGELFF.

The gene calls are TRBV10-1 and TRBJ1-1; no firm D call. This CDR3 contains 13 residues. V was trimmed by 5 bases and J by 5 bases, leaving 12 bases between them. CDR1 and CDR2 (germline): WNHNN, SYGVQD (reference sequence). CDR3 DNA sequence: TGCGCCAGCAGTCCCCTCGGGAGAACTGAAGCTTTCTTT. Its translation is CASSPLGRTEAFF.

The chain has TRBV18 and TRBJ2-3; D is perhaps TRBD1 (8 bases). The CDR3 runs to 15 residues. The germline V gene has CDR1 KGHSH and CDR2 LQKENI. V was clipped by 3 bases and J by 5 bases, with 15 bases between them. CDR3 nucleotides: TGTGCCAGCTCACCGCCGACAGGGGAGGGAGATACGCAGTATTTT. Translated, it gives CASSPPTGEGDTQYF.

There are a few counts of this clone. Other nucleotide sequences from this sample produce the same CDR3. The CDR3 DNA reads TGTGCCAGCTCACCCCGGAACACAGGGAACACTGAAGCTTTCTTT. This gives the protein CASSPRNTGNTEAFF. The J gene is TRBJ1-1, the V gene TRBV18; TRBD1 might be the D (5 bases). From germline, CDR1 is KGHSH and CDR2 LQKENI. There are 15 residues in the CDR3. V was clipped by 3 bases and J by 1 base, with 12 bases between them.

On this clone itself: Distinct nucleotide sequences in the sample also encode this CDR3. This CDR3 reads CASTATEEVGYTF. The CDR3 region has the DNA TGTGCCAGCACCGCGACAGAAGAGGTTGGCTACACCTTC. The chain combines TRBV6-5 with TRBJ1-2; TRBD1 might be the D (5 bases). CDR1 and CDR2 from the germline V gene are MNHEY and SVGAGI. The V end was cut by 7 bases, the J end by 7 bases, with 16 bases between. The CDR3 has 13 residues.

This clone was counted once. The CDR3 region is CASSPSGDQPQHF. CDR3 nucleotides: TGTGCCAGCAGTCCGTCGGGGGATCAGCCCCAGCATTTT. The rearrangement joins TRBV5-4 to TRBJ1-5; possibly TRBD1 for D (5 bases). Germline V gives CDR1 SGHNT, CDR2 YYREEE (reference sequence). Trimming pared 5 bases from V and 5 bases from J, leaving 11 bases between. The CDR3 consists of 13 residues.